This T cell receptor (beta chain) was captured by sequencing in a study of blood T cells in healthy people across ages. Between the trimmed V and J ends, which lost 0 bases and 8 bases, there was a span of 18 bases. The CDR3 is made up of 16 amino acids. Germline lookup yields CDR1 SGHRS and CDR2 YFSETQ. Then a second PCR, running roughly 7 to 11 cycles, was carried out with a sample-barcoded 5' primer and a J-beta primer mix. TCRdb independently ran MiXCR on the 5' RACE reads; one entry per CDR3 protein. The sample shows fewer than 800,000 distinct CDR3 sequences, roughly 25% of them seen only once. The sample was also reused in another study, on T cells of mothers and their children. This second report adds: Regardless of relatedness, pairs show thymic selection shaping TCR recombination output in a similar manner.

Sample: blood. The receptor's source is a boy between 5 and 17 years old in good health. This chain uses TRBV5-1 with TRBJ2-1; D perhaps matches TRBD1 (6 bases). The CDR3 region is CASSLEGDPRYHEQFF. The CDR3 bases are TGCGCCAGCAGCTTGGAGGGGGACCCCCGTTACCATGAGCAGTTCTTC.